This T cell receptor beta chain was sequenced during a study of T cell responses to AZD1222 COVID-19 vaccine. Notes on the study in general: The study found Spike-specific TCR breadth and depth rose after two AZD1222 doses. Without day 14 samples, only post-peak T cell repertoires were studied.

The study pooled second doses at about 4 or about 12 weeks. Germline CDR1 KGHSH, CDR2 LQKENI. The CDR3 has 15 amino acids. V lost 1 base, J lost 9 bases, and 16 bases lay in between. Data came from immunoSEQ multiplex PCR; TCRdb stores just in-frame clones and leaves some out. In the table there are over 100,000 clones, more than 75% of which are singletons. This clone occurred a few times. Antigen unknown. This sample comprised peripheral blood, obtained 28 days after the second AZD1222 dose. This clonotype originated in an adult who received the AZD1222 COVID-19 vaccine. The chain joins TRBV18 to TRBJ2-1; D is unclear. The CDR3 here is CASSPQGGFTGEQFF. DNA of the CDR3: TGTGCCAGCTCACCACAAGGCGGTTTTACGGGTGAGCAGTTCTTC.